The 6 T cell receptor beta chains given below trace back to one sample, sequenced in a study of T cells after yellow fever vaccination. Via MiXCR, TCRdb re-called the 5' RACE reads, giving one row per CDR3 protein. Of some 350,000 distinct CDR3 sequences detected, around 6.5% appear once; the ten largest clones hold over 12%. The input for sequencing was PBMCs, taken 5 days after the yellow fever booster vaccination. These receptors were obtained from a man aged 25-45 years who received the YFV17D yellow fever vaccine.

The rearrangement links TRBV29-1 to TRBJ2-1, with 8 bases identical to TRBD1. CDR1 and CDR2 (germline): SQVTM, ANQGSEA. This CDR3 is 14 amino acids long. The ends lost 8 bases at V and 2 bases at J; junction bases unmatched: 8. The CDR3 DNA sequence: TGCAGCCACAGGGGGTTCTTTCCCTACAATGAGCAGTTCTTC. Translation gives CSHRGFFPYNEQFF.

This clonotype was seen only a few times. The rearrangement uses TRBV6-1 and TRBJ2-2; the D gene is possibly TRBD1 (5 bases). Trimming stripped 7 bases from V and 1 base from J, with 25 bases between. Germline CDR1 is MNHNS and CDR2 is SASEGT. The CDR3 spans 19 residues. CDR3 coding DNA: TGTGCCAGCACGAGGATTCCCCTAGACAGCTCGCTGAACACCGGGGAGCTGTTTTTT. It yields the protein CASTRIPLDSSLNTGELFF.

This clonotype was seen more than once but under ten times. V and J are TRBV5-4 and TRBJ2-4; the match to TRBD2 covers 8 bases. J lost 8 bases, V lost 4 bases, and 11 bases had no gene match. Germline CDR1 reads SGHNT; CDR2 reads YYREEE (reference sequence). The CDR3 sequence is 15 residues long. CDR3 amino acids: CASSVEQGLVDIQYF. DNA of the CDR3: TGTGCCAGCAGCGTGGAACAGGGACTAGTGGACATTCAGTACTTC.

This clonotype was counted only a few times. The chain recombines TRBV12-3 or TRBV12-4 with TRBJ2-1; no clear D gene. V was clipped by 6 bases and J by 6 bases, with 18 bases between them. This CDR3 is built from 15 residues. The CDR3 region is CASSLEPGHTNEQFF. The CDR3 DNA reads as TGTGCCAGCAGCCTAGAACCGGGCCATACCAATGAGCAGTTCTTC.

This clonotype was seen repeatedly, ten times or more. This chain links TRBV30 with TRBJ2-6, with D hard to call. CDR1 GTSNPN and CDR2 SVGIG come from the germline V gene (reference sequence). V dropped 4 bases and J dropped 0 bases, with 7 bases sitting between them. The CDR3 loop spans 14 amino acids. CDR3 protein: CAWKDISGANVLTF. As DNA, the CDR3 is TGTGCCTGGAAAGACATCTCTGGGGCCAACGTCCTGACTTTC.

This clonotype was counted ten times or more. This rearrangement joins TRBV20-1 to TRBJ1-1, with a weak D call TRBD1 (6 bases). The germline CDR1 and CDR2 sequences are DFQATT and SNEGSKA (reference sequence). CDR3 size: 8 residues. CDR3 sequence: CKTGGAFF. Here the CDR3 DNA reads TGCAAGACTGGGGGCGCTTTCTTT.